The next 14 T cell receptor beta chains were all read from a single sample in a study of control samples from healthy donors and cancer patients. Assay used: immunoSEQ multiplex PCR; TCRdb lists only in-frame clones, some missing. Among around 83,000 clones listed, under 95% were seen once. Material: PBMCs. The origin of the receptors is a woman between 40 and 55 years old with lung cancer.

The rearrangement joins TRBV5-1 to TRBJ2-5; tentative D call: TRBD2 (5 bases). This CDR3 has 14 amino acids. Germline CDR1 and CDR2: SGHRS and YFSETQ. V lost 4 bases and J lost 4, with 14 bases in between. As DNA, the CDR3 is TGCGCCAGCAGCGGACCTCTCGCGGGAGAGACCCAGTACTTC. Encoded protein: CASSGPLAGETQYF.

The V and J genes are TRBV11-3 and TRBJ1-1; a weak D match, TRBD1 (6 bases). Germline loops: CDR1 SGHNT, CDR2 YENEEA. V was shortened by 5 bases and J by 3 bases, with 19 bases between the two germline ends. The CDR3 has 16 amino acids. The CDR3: CASSPGQGYIDTEAFF. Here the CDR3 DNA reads TGTGCCAGCAGCCCAGGGCAGGGGTATATTGACACTGAAGCTTTCTTT. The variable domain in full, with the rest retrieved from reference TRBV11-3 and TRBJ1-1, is EAGVVQSPRYKIIEKKQPVAFWCNPISGHNTLYWYLQNLGQGPELLIRYENEEAVDDSQLPKDRFSAERLKGVDSTLKIQPAELGDSAVYLCASSPGQGYIDTEAFFGQGTRLTVV.

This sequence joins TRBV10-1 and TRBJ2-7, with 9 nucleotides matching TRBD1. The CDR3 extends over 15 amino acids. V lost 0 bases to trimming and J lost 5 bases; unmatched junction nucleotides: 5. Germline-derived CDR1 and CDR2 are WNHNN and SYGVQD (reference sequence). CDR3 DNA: TGCGCCAGCAGTGAGTCGGGGGGGACAGGGAACGAGCAGTACTTC. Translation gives CASSESGGTGNEQYF.

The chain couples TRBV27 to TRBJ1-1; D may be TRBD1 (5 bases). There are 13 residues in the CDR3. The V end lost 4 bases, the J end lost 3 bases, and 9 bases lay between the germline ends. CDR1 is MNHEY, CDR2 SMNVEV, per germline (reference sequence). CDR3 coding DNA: TGTGCCAGCAGTTCCGGGGGGTACACTGAAGCTTTCTTT. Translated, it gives CASSSGGYTEAFF.

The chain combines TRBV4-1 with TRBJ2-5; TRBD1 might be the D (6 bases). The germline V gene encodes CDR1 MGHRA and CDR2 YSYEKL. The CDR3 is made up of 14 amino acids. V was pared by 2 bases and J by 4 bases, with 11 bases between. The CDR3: CASSQLQGGETQYF. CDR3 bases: TGCGCCAGCAGCCAATTACAGGGCGGAGAGACCCAGTACTTC.

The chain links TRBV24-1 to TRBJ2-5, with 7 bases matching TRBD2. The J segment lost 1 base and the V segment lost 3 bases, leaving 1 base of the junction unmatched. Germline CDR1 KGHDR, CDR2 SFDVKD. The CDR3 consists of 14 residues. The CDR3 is CATSDRLAQETQYF. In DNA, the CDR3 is TGTGCCACCAGTGATAGACTAGCCCAAGAGACCCAGTACTTC.

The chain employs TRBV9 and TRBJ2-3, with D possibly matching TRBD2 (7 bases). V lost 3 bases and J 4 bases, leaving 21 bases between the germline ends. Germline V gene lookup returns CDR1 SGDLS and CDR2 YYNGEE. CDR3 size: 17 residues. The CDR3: CASSAWGRGKGSDTQYF. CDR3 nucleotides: TGTGCCAGCAGCGCTTGGGGGAGGGGGAAAGGGTCAGATACGCAGTATTTT. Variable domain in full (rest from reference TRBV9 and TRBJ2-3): DSGVTQTPKHLITATGQRVTLRCSPRSGDLSVYWYQQSLDQGLQFLIQYYNGEERAKGNILERFSAQQFPDLHSELNLSSLELGDSALYFCASSAWGRGKGSDTQYFGPGTRLTVL.

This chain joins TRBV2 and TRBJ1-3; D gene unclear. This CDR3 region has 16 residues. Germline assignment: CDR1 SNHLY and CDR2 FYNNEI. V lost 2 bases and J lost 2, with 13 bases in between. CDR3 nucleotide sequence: TGTGCCAGCAGTGAATTAGACCGGGGAGCTGGAAACACCATATATTTT. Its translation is CASSELDRGAGNTIYF.

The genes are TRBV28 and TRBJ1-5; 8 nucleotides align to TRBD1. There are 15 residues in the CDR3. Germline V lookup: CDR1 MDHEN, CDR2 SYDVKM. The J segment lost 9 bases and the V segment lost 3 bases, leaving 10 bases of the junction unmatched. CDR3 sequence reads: CASSFRAQGAGPQHF. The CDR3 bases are TGTGCCAGCAGTTTTCGGGCGCAGGGGGCAGGGCCCCAGCATTTT.

The CDR3 loop reads CASSLSANYGYTF. The CDR3, as DNA: TGTGCCAGCAGCCTCTCAGCTAACTATGGCTACACCTTC. The gene calls are TRBV11-2 and TRBJ1-2; D is undetermined. Trimming pared 5 bases from V and 0 bases from J, leaving 7 bases between. This CDR3 has 13 amino acids. Germline values: CDR1 SGHAT, CDR2 FQNNGV.

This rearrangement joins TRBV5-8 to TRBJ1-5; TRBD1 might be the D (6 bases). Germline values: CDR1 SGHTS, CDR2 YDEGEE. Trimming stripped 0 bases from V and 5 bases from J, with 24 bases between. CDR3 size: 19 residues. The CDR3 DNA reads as TGTGCCAGCAGCTTGGTGGGGGACGGGCGATACAGGGATGATCAGCCCCAGCATTTT. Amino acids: CASSLVGDGRYRDDQPQHF.

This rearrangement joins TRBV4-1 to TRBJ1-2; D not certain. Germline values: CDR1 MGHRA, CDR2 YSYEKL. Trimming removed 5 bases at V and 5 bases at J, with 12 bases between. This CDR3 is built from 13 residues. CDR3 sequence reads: CASSAGREYGYTF. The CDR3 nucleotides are TGCGCCAGCAGCGCAGGCCGAGAGTATGGCTACACCTTC.

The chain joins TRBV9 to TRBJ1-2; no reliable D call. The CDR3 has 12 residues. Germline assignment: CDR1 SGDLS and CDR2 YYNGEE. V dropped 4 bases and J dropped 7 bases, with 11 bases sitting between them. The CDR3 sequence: CASSPLPPGYTF. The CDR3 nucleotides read TGTGCCAGCAGCCCCCTCCCCCCTGGCTACACCTTC.

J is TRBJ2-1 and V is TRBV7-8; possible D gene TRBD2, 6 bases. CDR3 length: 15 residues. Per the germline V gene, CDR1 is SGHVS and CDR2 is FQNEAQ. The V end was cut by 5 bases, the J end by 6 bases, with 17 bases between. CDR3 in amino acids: CASSTARWGVNEQFF. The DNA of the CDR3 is TGTGCCAGCAGCACGGCGAGGTGGGGGGTCAATGAGCAGTTCTTC.